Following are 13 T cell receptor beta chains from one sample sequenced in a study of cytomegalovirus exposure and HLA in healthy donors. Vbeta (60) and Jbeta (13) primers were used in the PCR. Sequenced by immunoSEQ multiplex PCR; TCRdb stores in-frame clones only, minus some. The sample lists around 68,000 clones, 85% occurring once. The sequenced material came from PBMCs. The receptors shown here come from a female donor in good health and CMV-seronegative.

DNA for the CDR3: TGTGCCAGCAACCTTGGGACAGGGACGCGTGAAGCTTTCTTT. Its translation: CASNLGTGTREAFF. The chain links TRBV2 to TRBJ1-1, with 9 bases lining up with TRBD1. Trimming cost V 7 bases and J 7 bases; bases outside gene matches: 10. The germline CDR1 and CDR2 sequences are SNHLY and FYNNEI. The CDR3 sequence is 14 residues long.

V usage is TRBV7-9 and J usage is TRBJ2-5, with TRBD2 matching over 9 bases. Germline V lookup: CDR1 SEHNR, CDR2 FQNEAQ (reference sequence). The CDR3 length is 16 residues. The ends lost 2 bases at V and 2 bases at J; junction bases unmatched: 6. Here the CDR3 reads CASSLSLAGSQETQYF. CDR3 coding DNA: TGTGCCAGCAGCTTAAGCCTAGCGGGGTCTCAAGAGACCCAGTACTTC.

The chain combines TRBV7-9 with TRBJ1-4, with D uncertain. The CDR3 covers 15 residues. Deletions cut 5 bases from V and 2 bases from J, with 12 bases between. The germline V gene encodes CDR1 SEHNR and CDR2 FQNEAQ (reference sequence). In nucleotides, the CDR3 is TGTGCCAGCAGCCTGACGACTTCGACTAATGAAAAACTGTTTTTT. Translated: CASSLTTSTNEKLFF.

The CDR3 DNA follows: TGTGCCAGCTCACCTGGACAGGATAACACTGAAGCTTTCTTT. This translates into CASSPGQDNTEAFF. The V gene is TRBV18, the J gene TRBJ1-1; 7 bases are shared with TRBD1. Trimming removed 3 bases from V and 2 bases from J; junction bases left unmatched: 3. Germline V gives CDR1 KGHSH, CDR2 LQKENI. The CDR3 has 14 amino acids.

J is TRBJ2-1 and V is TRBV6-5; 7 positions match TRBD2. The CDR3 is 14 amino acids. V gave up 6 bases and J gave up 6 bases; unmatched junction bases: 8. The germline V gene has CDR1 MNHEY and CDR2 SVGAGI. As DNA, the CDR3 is TGTGCCAGCAGAACAGGACTAGTTGGCAATGAGCAGTTCTTC. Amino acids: CASRTGLVGNEQFF.

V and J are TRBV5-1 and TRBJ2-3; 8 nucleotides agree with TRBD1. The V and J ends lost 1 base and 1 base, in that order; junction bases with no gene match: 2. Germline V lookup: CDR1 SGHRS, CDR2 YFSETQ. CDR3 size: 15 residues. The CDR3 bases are TGCGCCAGCAGCTTGAGGGGACAGGGCACAGATACGCAGTATTTT. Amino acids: CASSLRGQGTDTQYF.

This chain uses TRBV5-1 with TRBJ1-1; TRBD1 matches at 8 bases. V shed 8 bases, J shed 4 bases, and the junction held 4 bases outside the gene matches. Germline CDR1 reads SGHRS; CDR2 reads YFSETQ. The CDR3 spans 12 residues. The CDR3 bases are TGCGCCAGTCGCACAGGGGGCACTGAAGCTTTCTTT. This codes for CASRTGGTEAFF. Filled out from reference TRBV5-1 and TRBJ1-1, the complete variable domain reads KAGVTQTPRYLIKTRGQQVTLSCSPISGHRSVSWYQQTPGQGLQFLFEYFSETQRNKGNFPGRFSGRQFSNSRSEMNVSTLELGDSALYLCASRTGGTEAFFGQGTRLTVV.

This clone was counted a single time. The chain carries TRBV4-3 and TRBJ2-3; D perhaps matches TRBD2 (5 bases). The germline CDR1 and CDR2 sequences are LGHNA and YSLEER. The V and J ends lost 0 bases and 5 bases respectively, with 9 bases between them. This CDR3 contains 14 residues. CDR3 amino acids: CASSQDPEGDTQYF. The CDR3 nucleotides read TGCGCCAGCAGCCAAGATCCCGAGGGAGATACGCAGTATTTT.

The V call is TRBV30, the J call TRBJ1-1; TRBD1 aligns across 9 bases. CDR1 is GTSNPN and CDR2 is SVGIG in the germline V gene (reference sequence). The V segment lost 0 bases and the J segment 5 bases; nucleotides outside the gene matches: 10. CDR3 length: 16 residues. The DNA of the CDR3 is TGTGCCTGGAGTGTACGGGCAGGACAGGGGCCGACTGAAGCTTTCTTT. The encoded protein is CAWSVRAGQGPTEAFF.

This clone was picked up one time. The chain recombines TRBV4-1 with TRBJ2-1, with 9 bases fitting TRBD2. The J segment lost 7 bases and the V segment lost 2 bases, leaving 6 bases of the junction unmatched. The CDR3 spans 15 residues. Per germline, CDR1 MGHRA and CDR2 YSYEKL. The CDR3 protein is CASSQTPSGANEQFF. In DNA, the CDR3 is TGCGCCAGCAGCCAAACTCCTAGCGGGGCGAATGAGCAGTTCTTC.

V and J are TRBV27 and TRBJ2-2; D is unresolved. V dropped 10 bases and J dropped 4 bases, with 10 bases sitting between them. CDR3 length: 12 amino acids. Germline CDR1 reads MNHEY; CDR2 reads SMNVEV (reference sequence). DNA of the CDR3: TGTGCCACCTCACGGGTCACCGGGGAGCTGTTTTTT. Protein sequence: CATSRVTGELFF.

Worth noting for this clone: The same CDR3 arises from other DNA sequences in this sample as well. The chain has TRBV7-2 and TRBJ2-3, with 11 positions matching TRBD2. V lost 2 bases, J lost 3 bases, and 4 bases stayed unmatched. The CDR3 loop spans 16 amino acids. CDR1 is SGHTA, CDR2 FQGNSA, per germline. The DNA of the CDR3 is TGTGCCAGCAGCTTACGCCTAGCGGGAGGAACAGATACGCAGTATTTT. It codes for CASSLRLAGGTDTQYF.

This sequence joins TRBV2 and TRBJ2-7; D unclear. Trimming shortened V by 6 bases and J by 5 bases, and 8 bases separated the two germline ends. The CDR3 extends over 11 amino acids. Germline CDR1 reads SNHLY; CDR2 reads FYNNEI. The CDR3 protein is CASRVLDEQYF. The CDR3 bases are TGTGCCAGCAGGGTTCTAGACGAGCAGTACTTC.